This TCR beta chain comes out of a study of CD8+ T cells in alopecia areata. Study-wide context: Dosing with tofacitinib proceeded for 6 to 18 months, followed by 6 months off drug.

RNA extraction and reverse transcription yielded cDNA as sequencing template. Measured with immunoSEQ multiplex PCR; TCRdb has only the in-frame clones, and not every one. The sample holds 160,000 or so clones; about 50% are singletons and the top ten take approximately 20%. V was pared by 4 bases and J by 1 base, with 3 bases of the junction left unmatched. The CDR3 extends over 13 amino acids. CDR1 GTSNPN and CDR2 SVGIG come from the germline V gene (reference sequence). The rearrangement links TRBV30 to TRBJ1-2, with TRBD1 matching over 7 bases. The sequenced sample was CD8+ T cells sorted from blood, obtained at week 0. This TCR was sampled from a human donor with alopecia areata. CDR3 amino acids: CAWTGQVNYGYTF. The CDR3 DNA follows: TGTGCCTGGACAGGACAGGTTAACTATGGCTACACCTTC.